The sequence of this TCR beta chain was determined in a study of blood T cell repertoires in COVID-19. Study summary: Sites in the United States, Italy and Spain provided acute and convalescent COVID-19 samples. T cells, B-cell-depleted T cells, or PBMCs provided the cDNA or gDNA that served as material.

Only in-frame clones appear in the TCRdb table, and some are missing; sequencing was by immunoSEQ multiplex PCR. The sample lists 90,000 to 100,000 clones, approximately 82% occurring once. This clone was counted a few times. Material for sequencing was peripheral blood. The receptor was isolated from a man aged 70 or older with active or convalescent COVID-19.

The CDR3 DNA follows: TGTGCCAGCAGCCTAAGGGGGATCCAGCCAGCAGAGACCCAGTACTTC. Translating it yields CASSLRGIQPAETQYF. The chain has TRBV9 and TRBJ2-5, with a weak D call TRBD1 (6 bases). This CDR3 region has 16 residues. Trimming stripped 4 bases from V and 4 bases from J, with 20 bases between. Germline CDR1 reads SGDLS; CDR2 reads YYNGEE.